A selection of T cell receptor beta chains follows, all from one sample in a study of blood T cells in healthy people across ages. TCRdb reprocessed the 5' RACE reads via MiXCR and lists one record per CDR3 protein. The sample holds roughly 680,000 distinct CDR3 sequences; roughly half are singletons and the top ten take 13%. Sequenced material: blood. These receptors originate from a woman older than 75 in good health. Each CDR3 is given with its conserved first and last residue. The D gene is left open where the match is weak. A clone size is listed for some rows: how often the clone was seen (once, few, many), or a class if it is expanded.

V	J	D	size	length	DNA	CDR3
TRBV5-1	TRBJ2-1	.	few	15	TGCGCCAGCAGCTTCGGGGGAAGGGAAAACAATGAGCAGTTCTTC	CASSFGGRENNEQFF
TRBV7-3	TRBJ1-1	.	.	13	TGTGCCAGCAGCTCGTATAGCGGGACTGAAGCTTTCTTT	CASSSYSGTEAFF
TRBV7-9	TRBJ1-3	.	.	14	TGTGCCAGCAGCAGTCGGACGGGGGGAAACACCATATATTTT	CASSSRTGGNTIYF
TRBV6-5	TRBJ1-1	.	.	13	TGTGCCAGCGGGGACCTCCGCCGGGGGGAAGCTTTCTTT	CASGDLRRGEAFF
TRBV4-3	TRBJ1-2	.	.	15	TGCGCCAGCAGCCAAGATTTCGGGGACCCCTATGGCTACACCTTC	CASSQDFGDPYGYTF
TRBV19	TRBJ1-5	.	.	14	TGTGCCAGTAGTGGGCGGGGTTTCGATCAGCCCCAGCATTTT	CASSGRGFDQPQHF
TRBV3-1	TRBJ1-1	TRBD1	once	18	TGTGCCAGCAGCCTCCTAGGGGGCGGGGGGAACGGGAACACTGAAGCTTTCTTT	CASSLLGGGGNGNTEAFF
TRBV14	TRBJ2-1	.	many	16	TGTGCCAGCAGCCAAGATTCCGGGCTTATATACAATGAGCAGTTCTTC	CASSQDSGLIYNEQFF
TRBV21-1	TRBJ2-3	.	many	17	TGTGCCAGCAGCAAAGAGCCGGGACAGGGGATATCAGATACGCAGTATTTT	CASSKEPGQGISDTQYF
TRBV2	TRBJ2-3	.	few	13	TGTGCCAGCAAGCTGACCTTCACAGATACGCAGTATTTT	CASKLTFTDTQYF
TRBV29-1	TRBJ1-1	.	.	14	TGCAGCGTTGAAGAGAGATCCGGGAACACTGAAGCTTTCTTT	CSVEERSGNTEAFF
TRBV5-1	TRBJ2-7	.	many	12	TGCGCCAGCAGCTTACAGGGTAGCGAGCAGTACTTC	CASSLQGSEQYF
TRBV7-9	TRBJ2-7	TRBD2	.	16	TGTGCCAGCAGCTACCTAGGCGGGAGGGGATACAATGAGCAGTACTTC	CASSYLGGRGYNEQYF
TRBV2	TRBJ1-2	.	once	15	TGTACCAGCGTGGTGCCGAGGGGATTAAACTATGGCTACACCTTC	CTSVVPRGLNYGYTF
TRBV27	TRBJ2-3	.	.	16	TGTGCCAGCAGTCGCTCAGGGGGGCCTAGCACAGATACGCAGTATTTT	CASSRSGGPSTDTQYF
TRBV6-1	TRBJ1-3	.	.	15	TGTGCCAGCATTAGAGACGAGCGCTCTGGAAACACCATATATTTT	CASIRDERSGNTIYF
TRBV3-1	TRBJ2-3	.	.	12	TGTGCCAGCAGCGTCTGGGGAGATACGCAGTATTTT	CASSVWGDTQYF
TRBV7-3	TRBJ2-3	.	many	16	TGTGCCAGCAGCTCCCAGCTAGCGACGAGCACAGATACGCAGTATTTT	CASSSQLATSTDTQYF